This section outlines one TCR beta chain sequence together with its context. Its antigen remains unidentified. The record has no base qualities; no much larger clone is one base away. TCRbeta CDR3 regions were amplified from genomic DNA using the immunoSEQ Assay, a bias-controlled multiplex PCR. Concerning the study's data processing: The number of nucleated cells in each sample was estimated by amplification of reference gene primers within the assay. To quantify the absolute abundance of each unique TCRbeta CDR3 rearrangement, sequence reads were collapsed and filtered. For each sample, productive Simpson clonality was calculated as the square root of Simpson's diversity index over productive rearrangements. This immuneACCESS table, as held by TCRdb, lists in-frame sequences with V and J called but not all clones. Of the missing ones, under half trace to an unresolved V gene in checked studies; the others have no known cause. V and J calls plus clone size are reproduced from that table; the DNA served to infer D and trimming. The sample table contains approximately 240,000 clones; only one count was recorded for approximately 87% of them. The top ten constitute 2.5% to 3.5% of the sample.

Participants in the prospective study were enrolled through a virtual design, were aged roughly 18 to 90 years, and lived in roughly 24 United States geographic areas. In the prospective study, cohorts were assigned on the basis of participant-reported clinical history obtained from a screening survey and a study questionnaire. In the prospective study, whole blood, serum and a nasopharyngeal or oropharyngeal swab were collected from each participant by mobile phlebotomists. Participants in the prospective study had the option to provide additional blood draws and questionnaires over a roughly 2-month period. Prospective study blood samples were shipped either frozen or at room temperature before DNA extraction. The data originate from a study of blood T cell repertoires in COVID-19 (dated by TCRdb to 2019 to 2021). Concerning the study at large: ImmuneRACE Cohort 3 recovered participants were defined by two consecutive negative NP/OP PCR tests, healthcare professional clearance, or symptom resolution. Samples from collaborators originated in the United States, Italy and Spain and spanned both the acute and convalescent phases of COVID-19. The material from the prospective study consisted of cDNA or gDNA derived from T cells, B-cell-depleted T cells, or PBMCs. The dataset comprised deeply sampled blood TCRbeta repertoires from subjects exposed to, actively infected with, or recovered from COVID-19. The repertoires were made available in a free public database intended to serve as a resource for research on the immune response to SARS-CoV-2. Samples came from the ongoing ImmuneRACE study (first 160 participants) plus 1,254 subjects from 6 global collaborators. Sample metadata almost always included a de-identified subject ID, COVID-19 status, age in years and sex. Where HLA class I and class II types were available, the types were taken from metadata supplied by the sample provider, not from assay-based typing. Findings and caveats that apply to the study as a whole: The quantity of clinical and demographic metadata differed by source and by participant and was supplied without curation.

The CDR3 spans 18 residues, from the cysteine through the phenylalanine. Here the CDR3 DNA is all that survives: 54 bases in frame from base 1. A distance of 26 bases separates the germline ends of V and J, which lose 4 bases and 4 bases respectively. CDR1 and CDR2, looked up from the germline V gene, are SGHRS and YFSETQ. The sequence joins TRBV5-1 to TRBJ1-1; perhaps TRBD1 is the D gene, with 5 bases matching. This sequence was found in a woman aged 45-65 years in a cohort exposed to, infected with or recovered from COVID-19 (not recorded which). What was sequenced was PBMCs or T cells enriched from blood (not recorded which). The bases read TGCGCCAGCAGCCCACTAGTGGAGGGACTTCCTTTGAGCACTGAAGCTTTCTTT. This encodes CASSPLVEGLPLSTEAFF.